Each of the 18 T cell receptor beta chains below was sequenced from the same sample in a study of T cell changes during pregnancy in multiple sclerosis. Method: immunoSEQ multiplex PCR; TCRdb's copy keeps in-frame clones and lacks some. Counted here are around 30,000 clones, about nine tenths occurring once; the ten biggest clones make up about 9.5%. The sample in question was CD8+ T cells from peripheral blood mononuclear cells, obtained in the first trimester of pregnancy. The receptors stem from a female donor with multiple sclerosis, enrolled in a pregnancy study.

CDR3 residues: CASRADDSDSGELFF. The DNA for the CDR3 is TGCGCCAGCAGAGCTGATGACTCAGATTCCGGGGAGCTGTTTTTT. This sequence joins TRBV4-1 and TRBJ2-2, with D hard to call. The CDR3 is 15 residues long. The ends were cut back, 6 bases at V and 6 bases at J, with 17 bases in the middle. Per germline, CDR1 MGHRA and CDR2 YSYEKL.

This sequence joins TRBV27 and TRBJ2-7, with 7 bases matching TRBD2. V was pared by 5 bases and J by 2 bases, with 6 bases of the junction left unmatched. There are 14 residues in the CDR3. Germline V gene sequence: CDR1 MNHEY, CDR2 SMNVEV (reference sequence). CDR3 residues: CASSPSGAAYEQYF. CDR3 DNA: TGTGCCAGCAGTCCAAGCGGGGCGGCCTACGAGCAGTACTTC.

This clone was picked up a small number of times. The rearrangement links TRBV2 to TRBJ2-7, with TRBD2 matching 10 bases. Germline loops: CDR1 SNHLY, CDR2 FYNNEI. The CDR3 runs 15 residues. The ends lost 2 bases at V and 2 bases at J; junction bases unmatched: 3. The CDR3 nucleotides are TGTGCCAGCAGTGAACCTAGCGGGAGTACCTACGAGCAGTACTTC. Its translation: CASSEPSGSTYEQYF. Full variable domain (rest looked up from reference TRBV2 and TRBJ2-7): EPEVTQTPSHQVTQMGQEVILRCVPISNHLYFYWYRQILGQKVEFLVSFYNNEISEKSEIFDDQFSVERPDGSNFTLKIRSTKLEDSAMYFCASSEPSGSTYEQYFGPGTRLTVT.

The chain employs TRBV5-1 and TRBJ2-1, with TRBD2 matching over 10 bases. Germline lookup yields CDR1 SGHRS and CDR2 YFSETQ. The V gene end was trimmed by 3 bases and the J gene end by 6 bases; junction bases not matched to a gene: 12. The CDR3 is made up of 17 amino acids. The CDR3 sequence: CASSSNPIAGGFNEQFF. The CDR3 DNA sequence: TGCGCCAGCAGCTCGAACCCGATAGCGGGAGGATTCAATGAGCAGTTCTTC.

The V call is TRBV9, the J call TRBJ2-1; D not resolved. Germline-derived CDR1 and CDR2 are SGDLS and YYNGEE. The V gene lost 4 bases and the J gene lost 8 bases, with 13 bases spanning the gap. The CDR3 is 13 amino acids. Written as DNA, the CDR3 is TGTGCCAGCAGCCCCCCTCCCCCCCATGAGCAGTTCTTC. This codes for CASSPPPPHEQFF. Combining the CDR3 with reference TRBV9 and TRBJ2-1 gives the whole variable domain DSGVTQTPKHLITATGQRVTLRCSPRSGDLSVYWYQQSLDQGLQFLIQYYNGEERAKGNILERFSAQQFPDLHSELNLSSLELGDSALYFCASSPPPPHEQFFGPGTRLTVL.

The chain combines TRBV4-2 with TRBJ2-2; D is perhaps TRBD2 (6 bases). The CDR3 runs 16 residues. V was pared by 1 base and J by 6 bases, with 15 bases between. In germline, CDR1 is LGHNA, CDR2 YNFKEQ. The CDR3 bases are TGTGCCAGCAGCCAAGGCGTGGAAAGGGAGGCCGGGGAGCTGTTTTTT. As protein: CASSQGVEREAGELFF.

The chain uses TRBV5-1 and TRBJ2-2; TRBD2 agrees at 7 bases. The CDR3 is 14 residues long. The germline CDR1 and CDR2 sequences are SGHRS and YFSETQ. The trim removed 6 bases at V and 4 bases at J, leaving 6 bases unmatched. The CDR3 region is CASTIGGGTGELFF. The CDR3 coding sequence is TGCGCCAGCACCATTGGGGGGGGCACCGGGGAGCTGTTTTTT.

J is TRBJ1-1 and V is TRBV6-5; possible D gene TRBD1, 6 bases. In germline, CDR1 is MNHEY, CDR2 SVGAGI. Trimming removed 5 bases at V and 3 bases at J, with 10 bases between. This CDR3 has 13 residues. CDR3 bases: TGTGCCAGCAGTCAGGGGTTCCACACTGAAGCTTTCTTT. Amino acid sequence: CASSQGFHTEAFF.

CDR3 sequence (DNA): TGTGCCAGCAGTTTCGACAGGGGCACTGAAGCTTTCTTT. It specifies CASSFDRGTEAFF. The chain uses TRBV27 and TRBJ1-1; TRBD1 matches at 8 bases. The CDR3 runs 13 residues. Germline CDR1 reads MNHEY; CDR2 reads SMNVEV (reference sequence). After removal of 3 bases from V and 4 bases from J, the junction contained 1 base not matched to a gene.

The V and J genes are TRBV10-3 and TRBJ1-1, with a weak D call TRBD1 (5 bases). Germline lookup yields CDR1 ENHRY and CDR2 SYGVKD. The V and J ends lost 2 bases and 7 bases respectively, with 20 bases between them. The CDR3 length is 16 residues. CDR3: CAISEASGTATNEAFF. The DNA of the CDR3 is TGTGCCATCAGTGAGGCCTCCGGGACTGCGACTAATGAAGCTTTCTTT.

The chain joins TRBV7-3 to TRBJ2-7, with 14 bases aligning to TRBD2. Trimming cost V 5 bases and J 3 bases; bases outside gene matches: 3. The CDR3 is made up of 15 amino acids. Germline lookup yields CDR1 SGHTA and CDR2 FQGTGA. The CDR3 DNA reads as TGTGCCAGCAGCAAGGGACTAGCGGGAGTCTACGAGCAGTACTTC. It is translated as CASSKGLAGVYEQYF.

The rearrangement uses TRBV5-1 and TRBJ2-7; 7 bases map to TRBD1. The V gene's germline CDR1 is SGHRS and CDR2 YFSETQ. With 3 bases clipped from V and 5 bases from J, the junction kept 14 bases outside the gene matches. This CDR3 contains 16 residues. In DNA form, the CDR3 reads TGCGCCAGCAGCTCCCAAACCAGACAGGGTAGTAACGAGCAGTACTTC. It translates to CASSSQTRQGSNEQYF.

The V call is TRBV15, the J call TRBJ2-1, with 10 bases fitting TRBD2. The trim removed 5 bases at V and 2 bases at J, leaving 9 bases unmatched. This CDR3 spans 17 amino acids. From germline, CDR1 is LNHNV and CDR2 YYDKDF (reference sequence). Written as DNA, the CDR3 is TGTGCCACCAGCCTTACTCCTAGCGGGAGCGCCTACAATGAGCAGTTCTTC. Residues: CATSLTPSGSAYNEQFF. Together with reference TRBV15 and TRBJ2-1, the CDR3 gives the full variable domain: DAMVIQNPRYQVTQFGKPVTLSCSQTLNHNVMYWYQQKSSQAPKLLFHYYDKDFNNEADTPDNFQSRRPNTSFCFLDIRSPGLGDTAMYLCATSLTPSGSAYNEQFFGPGTRLTVL.

The rearrangement uses TRBV19 and TRBJ1-1; perhaps TRBD1 as D (5 bases). This CDR3 spans 12 amino acids. Germline V lookup: CDR1 LNHDA, CDR2 SQIVND (reference sequence). Trimming removed 5 bases at V and 1 base at J, with 5 bases between. The CDR3 protein is CASSDRNTEAFF. As DNA, the CDR3 is TGTGCCAGTAGTGACAGGAACACTGAAGCTTTCTTT. The full variable domain, rest sourced from reference TRBV19 and TRBJ1-1, is DGGITQSPKYLFRKEGQNVTLSCEQNLNHDAMYWYRQDPGQGLRLIYYSQIVNDFQKGDIAEGYSVSREKKESFPLTVTSAQKNPTAFYLCASSDRNTEAFFGQGTRLTVV.

The V gene is TRBV14, the J gene TRBJ2-7; D uncertain. The CDR3 totals 14 residues. Germline V lookup: CDR1 SGHDN, CDR2 FVKESK. With 4 bases removed from V and 0 bases from J, the gap between germline ends came to 10 bases. CDR3 nucleotide sequence: TGTGCCAGCAGCCGCCCGCCAGACTCCTACGAGCAGTACTTC. Translation: CASSRPPDSYEQYF.

V and J are TRBV25-1 and TRBJ2-1; maybe TRBD2 (6 bases). Trimming removed 2 bases at V and 9 bases at J, with 8 bases between. The CDR3 runs 12 residues. Germline V gives CDR1 MGHDK, CDR2 SYGVNS. The CDR3 sequence is CASSERGGEQFF. The CDR3 nucleotides read TGTGCCAGCAGTGAAAGGGGAGGTGAGCAGTTCTTC.

This rearrangement joins TRBV7-8 to TRBJ2-1; no firm D call. The V end was cut by 2 bases, the J end by 3 bases, with 14 bases between. Looked up from germline, CDR1 is SGHVS and CDR2 is FQNEAQ. The CDR3 sequence is 16 residues long. CDR3 loop: CASSLIMSPGYNEQFF. CDR3 in DNA: TGTGCCAGCAGCTTAATAATGTCCCCGGGCTACAATGAGCAGTTCTTC.

The chain has TRBV29-1 and TRBJ2-5, with TRBD2 identical over 9 bases. J was trimmed by 5 bases and V by 2 bases; bases with no gene match: 12. This CDR3 spans 16 amino acids. Germline CDR1 reads SQVTM; CDR2 reads ANQGSEA. This CDR3 is CSVEIVSGSVGETQYF. CDR3 nucleotides: TGCAGCGTTGAAATTGTTAGCGGGAGTGTTGGGGAGACCCAGTACTTC.